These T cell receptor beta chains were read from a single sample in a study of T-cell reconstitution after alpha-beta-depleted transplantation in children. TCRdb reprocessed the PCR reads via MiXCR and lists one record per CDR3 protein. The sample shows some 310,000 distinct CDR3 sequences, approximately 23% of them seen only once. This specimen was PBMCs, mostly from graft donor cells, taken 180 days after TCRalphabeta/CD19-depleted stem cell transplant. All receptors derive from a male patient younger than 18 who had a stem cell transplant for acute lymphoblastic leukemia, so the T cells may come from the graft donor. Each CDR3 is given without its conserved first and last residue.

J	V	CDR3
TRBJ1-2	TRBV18	ASSRYPGLGYGYT
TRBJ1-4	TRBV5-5	ASRGQGSNEKLF
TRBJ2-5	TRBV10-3	AISRAVWETQY
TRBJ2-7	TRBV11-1	ASSLIPATGFYEQY
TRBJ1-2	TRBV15	ATSYRFYGYT
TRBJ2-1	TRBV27	ASRGLDRSEQF
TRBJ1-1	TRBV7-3	ASSLASITEAF
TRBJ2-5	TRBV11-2	ASSSELGSGTQY
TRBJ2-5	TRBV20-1	SASPYRGGRQTQY
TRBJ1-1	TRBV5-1	ASSLDRGGYTEAF
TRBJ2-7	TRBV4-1	ASSQADRAYEQY
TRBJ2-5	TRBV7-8	ASSWGLVEETQY
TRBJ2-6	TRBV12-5	ASGLWRGFSGANVLT
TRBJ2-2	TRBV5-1	ASGREARANTGELF
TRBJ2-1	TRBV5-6	ASSFVQGQSWAEQF
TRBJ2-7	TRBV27	ANSVVSYIAYEQY
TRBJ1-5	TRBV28	ASSRGQGVNQPQH
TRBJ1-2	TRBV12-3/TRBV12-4	ASSLLPSGYT
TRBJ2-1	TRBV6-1	ASSRDRGYNEQF
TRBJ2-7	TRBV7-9	ASSLEAGGGYEQY
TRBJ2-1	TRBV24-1	ATSEAQTGGNNEQF
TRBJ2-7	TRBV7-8	ASSLRGRRSYEQY
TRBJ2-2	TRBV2	ASSRGQLRTGELF
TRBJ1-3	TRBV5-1	ASSLAVGVSGNTIY
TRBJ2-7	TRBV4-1	ASSQGASSYEQY
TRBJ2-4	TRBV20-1	SARPKGTYLAKNIQY
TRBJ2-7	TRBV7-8	ASSPLTGNYEQY
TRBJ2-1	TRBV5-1	ASSFSREGRSEQF
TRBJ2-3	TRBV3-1	ASSRTSGSLSTDTQY
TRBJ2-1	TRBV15	TTAYMNNEQF
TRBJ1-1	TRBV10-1	ASSEVPQGAGGEAF
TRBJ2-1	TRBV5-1	ASSLVGVRGINEQF
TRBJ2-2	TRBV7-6	ASSLGVATGELF
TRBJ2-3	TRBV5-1	ASSINRGPGQGTDTQY
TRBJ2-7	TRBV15	ATSRSSIRDRFYEQY
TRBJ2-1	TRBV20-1	SAHPSGRYNEQF
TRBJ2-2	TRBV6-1	ASSISGSATGELF
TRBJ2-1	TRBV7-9	ASAPRTGVDNEQF
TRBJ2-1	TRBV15	ATSHRDRKIYEQF
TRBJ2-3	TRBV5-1	ASSLIAGGGKTQY